Below are 9 T cell receptor beta chains sequenced from a single sample in a study of graft-versus-host responses after intestinal transplantation. These TCRs' antigens remain unknown. Sequencing was performed with immunoSEQ multiplex PCR; in TCRdb, only in-frame clones are kept and a portion is missing. The sample comprises roughly 120,000 clones, approximately 96% of which are singletons, and roughly 3.5% rests with the top ten. Material: unstimulated CD8+ T cells sorted from spleen or lymph node cells, obtained before intestinal transplant. These receptors all stem from a human donor who received an intestinal transplant.

The chain has TRBV4-3 and TRBJ2-1; 7 bases are a match to TRBD1. The CDR3 sequence is 15 residues long. CDR1 and CDR2 (germline): LGHNA, YSLEER. With 2 bases clipped from V and 4 bases from J, the junction kept 5 bases outside the gene matches. This CDR3 is CASSQLTGEYNEQFF. The DNA for the CDR3 is TGCGCCAGCAGCCAATTAACAGGGGAGTACAATGAGCAGTTCTTC.

The genes are TRBV28 and TRBJ2-7, with 9 bases fitting TRBD2. From germline, CDR1 is MDHEN and CDR2 SYDVKM. J lost 4 bases, V lost 1 base, and 2 bases had no gene match. This CDR3 contains 14 residues. The CDR3, as DNA: TGTGCCAGCAGTTTATTTAGCGGGAGTTACGAGCAGTACTTC. Translating it yields CASSLFSGSYEQYF.

In DNA, the CDR3 is TGTGCCAGCAGCTTAGAGGCCAGGTCCTACGAGCAGTACTTC. Its protein product is CASSLEARSYEQYF. The chain has TRBV11-2 and TRBJ2-7, with D unclear. V lost 0 bases, J lost 1 base, and 7 bases lay in between. The CDR3 sequence is 14 residues long. Germline CDR1 and CDR2: SGHAT and FQNNGV.

The chain recombines TRBV28 with TRBJ1-5; no clear D gene. This CDR3 contains 15 residues. Germline CDR1 reads MDHEN; CDR2 reads SYDVKM. V was trimmed by 6 bases and J by 0 bases, leaving 12 bases between them. CDR3 sequence reads: CASRLRQDSNQPQHF. The CDR3 DNA reads as TGTGCCAGCAGATTAAGGCAGGATAGCAATCAGCCCCAGCATTTT.

This chain connects TRBV11-3 to TRBJ1-5, with 8 bases lining up with TRBD1. From germline, CDR1 is SGHNT and CDR2 YENEEA. V trimming: 5 bases; J trimming: 2 bases; junction bases outside the gene matches: 11. There are 17 residues in the CDR3. CDR3 coding DNA: TGTGCCAGCAGCCGGACCGAGTGGGGACAGGGCAATCAGCCCCAGCATTTT. Translating it yields CASSRTEWGQGNQPQHF.

The chain couples TRBV28 to TRBJ2-7, with 8 bases that match TRBD1. This CDR3 region has 16 residues. V lost 5 bases and J lost 3; bases outside the gene matches: 12. Germline CDR1 and CDR2: MDHEN and SYDVKM. DNA of the CDR3: TGTGCCAGCAGTCCAAATACGGGACAGGCCTACTACGAGCAGTACTTC. Encoded protein: CASSPNTGQAYYEQYF.

This rearrangement joins TRBV5-1 to TRBJ1-4; perhaps TRBD1 as D (5 bases). Germline assignment: CDR1 SGHRS and CDR2 YFSETQ. The CDR3 runs to 16 residues. Trimming stripped 2 bases from V and 8 bases from J, with 19 bases between. CDR3 nucleotides: TGCGCCAGCAGCTTAGTAGGGGTCTCGGGAGGGGAAAAACTGTTTTTT. Its translation is CASSLVGVSGGEKLFF.

The chain couples TRBV7-8 to TRBJ2-1; D is possibly TRBD2 (6 bases). Germline V lookup: CDR1 SGHVS, CDR2 FQNEAQ. The CDR3 has 16 residues. Deletions cut 0 bases from V and 2 bases from J, with 11 bases between. The CDR3 DNA is TGTGCCAGCAGCTTAGCGGGGGGAGTCGCCTACAATGAGCAGTTCTTC. Translating gives CASSLAGGVAYNEQFF.

A single count supports this clone. The chain links TRBV28 to TRBJ2-7, with D possibly TRBD2 on 6 matching bases. Trimming left V 6 bases short and J 1 base short, with 16 bases between. CDR3 length: 15 amino acids. Germline V CDR1 and CDR2: MDHEN, SYDVKM. CDR3 nucleotides: TGTGCCAGCAGCGCTTTAGCGGTACCATCCTACGAGCAGTACTTC. This gives the protein CASSALAVPSYEQYF.